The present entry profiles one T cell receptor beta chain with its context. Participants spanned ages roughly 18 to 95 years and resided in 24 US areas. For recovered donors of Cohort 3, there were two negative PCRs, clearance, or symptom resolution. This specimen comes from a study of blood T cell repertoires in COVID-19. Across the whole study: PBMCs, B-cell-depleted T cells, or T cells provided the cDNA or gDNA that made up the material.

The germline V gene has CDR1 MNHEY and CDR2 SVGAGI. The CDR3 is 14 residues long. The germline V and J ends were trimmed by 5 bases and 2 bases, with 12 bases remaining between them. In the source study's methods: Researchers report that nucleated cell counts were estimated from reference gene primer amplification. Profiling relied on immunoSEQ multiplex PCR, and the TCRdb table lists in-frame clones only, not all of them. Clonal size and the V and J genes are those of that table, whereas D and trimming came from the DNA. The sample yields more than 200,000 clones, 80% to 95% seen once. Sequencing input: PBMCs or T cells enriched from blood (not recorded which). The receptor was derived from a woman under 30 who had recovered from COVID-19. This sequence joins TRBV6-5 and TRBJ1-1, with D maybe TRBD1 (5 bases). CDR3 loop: CASSTLDRNTEAFF. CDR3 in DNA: TGTGCCAGCAGTACCTTAGACAGAAACACTGAAGCTTTCTTT.